A selection of T cell receptor beta chains follows, all from one sample in a study of cytomegalovirus exposure and HLA in healthy donors. Measured with immunoSEQ multiplex PCR; TCRdb has only the in-frame clones, and not every one. The repertoire holds roughly 180,000 clones, with 65% to 85% as singletons. Sequenced sample: PBMCs. The origin of the receptors is a girl between 5 and 17 years old in good health and CMV-seropositive. CDR3s include the opening cysteine and the closing phenylalanine or tryptophan. A D gene is named only where the DNA matches it firmly. The size of a clone is reported for some rows only, either as once, few or many, or as a class for expanded clones.

V gene	clone size	J gene	D gene	CDR3 DNA	CDR3 protein
TRBV9	.	TRBJ2-3	.	TGTGCCAGCAGCGTTTCAGGGAAGGGCACAGATACGCAGTATTTT	CASSVSGKGTDTQYF
TRBV10-3	few	TRBJ2-1	TRBD1	TGTGCCATCAAACTAGACAGGGCCGGGAATGAGCAGTTCTTC	CAIKLDRAGNEQFF
TRBV18	.	TRBJ1-1	.	TGTGCCAGCTCACCAAGGACACTGAACACTGAAGCTTTCTTT	CASSPRTLNTEAFF
TRBV27	.	TRBJ2-2	TRBD2	TGTGCCAGCAGTTTTCTAGCGGGTGAGAGCGGGGAGCTGTTTTTT	CASSFLAGESGELFF
TRBV7-6	.	TRBJ2-7	.	TGTGCCAGCAGCTTAGCAGCGGTGGGGGAGGCCTACGAGCAGTACTTC	CASSLAAVGEAYEQYF
TRBV10-3	.	TRBJ2-1	TRBD2	TGTGCCATCAGTGATTCAACTAGCGGGAGGCCGTTCTTC	CAISDSTSGRPFF
TRBV6-5	.	TRBJ2-5	.	TGTGCCAGCAGCCCCCAGGTGCAAGAGACCCAGTACTTC	CASSPQVQETQYF
TRBV30	.	TRBJ2-2	TRBD2	TGTGCCTGGGGGGGGGTTACCGGGGAGCTGTTTTTT	CAWGGVTGELFF
TRBV19	.	TRBJ1-5	TRBD1	TGTGCCAGTAGTCCTGGGACAGACTATCGGCCCCAGCATTTT	CASSPGTDYRPQHF
TRBV2	.	TRBJ2-3	TRBD1	TGTGCCAGCAGTCGGACAGGGGTAAGAGATACGCAGTATTTT	CASSRTGVRDTQYF
TRBV9	.	TRBJ2-1	TRBD2	TGTGCCAGCAGCCCAAGAGTTAGCGGGAGTCTTTACAATGAGCAGTTCTTC	CASSPRVSGSLYNEQFF
TRBV7-2	.	TRBJ2-1	TRBD2	TGTGCCAGCAGCTTAGCCCCCCTAGCGGCCGGGCCCTATAGCTCCTACAATGAGCAGTTCTTC	CASSLAPLAAGPYSSYNEQFF
TRBV4-1	.	TRBJ1-2	TRBD1	TGCGCCAGCAGCCAAGGGACAGGGCCTAACTATGGCTACACCTTC	CASSQGTGPNYGYTF
TRBV29-1	.	TRBJ2-1	TRBD2	TGCAGCGTTGTTCCTAGCGGGAGAGTGGGCTACAATGAGCAGTTCTTC	CSVVPSGRVGYNEQFF
TRBV5-1	.	TRBJ2-7	.	TGCGCCAGCAGCTTCACGTATAGCTCCTACGAGCAGTACTTC	CASSFTYSSYEQYF
TRBV5-4	.	TRBJ2-7	TRBD2	TGTGCCAGCAGCTTGATAGGCGGGAGACCCTACGAGCAGTACTTC	CASSLIGGRPYEQYF
TRBV27	once	TRBJ1-5	.	TGTGCCAGCAGTTTATTAGGGGACTTCAATCAGCCCCAGCATTTT	CASSLLGDFNQPQHF
TRBV5-1	once	TRBJ2-1	TRBD2	TGCGCCAGCCACTTAGGGGGAGCGGGAGCTAATGAGCAGTTCTTC	CASHLGGAGANEQFF
TRBV6-5	few	TRBJ2-7	TRBD1	TGTGCCAGCAGTTTCCGGGACAGGAGAACCTACGAGCAGTACTTC	CASSFRDRRTYEQYF
TRBV29-1	.	TRBJ2-3	TRBD2	TGCAGCTCAAGCCAACTAGCGACTAGCACAGATACGCAGTATTTT	CSSSQLATSTDTQYF
TRBV10-3	.	TRBJ1-2	TRBD1	TGTGCCATCAGTGAGAGGACAGGGATCTATGGCTACACCTTC	CAISERTGIYGYTF
TRBV7-2	.	TRBJ2-5	TRBD2	TGTGCCAGCAGCCCCGGGGTAGCGGGATCAGAGACCCAGTACTTC	CASSPGVAGSETQYF
TRBV29-1	few	TRBJ1-2	TRBD1	TGCAGCGCAAGGGGACAGGGGATACGTGGCTACACCTTC	CSARGQGIRGYTF
TRBV7-9	.	TRBJ1-3	.	TGTGCCAGCAGCTTAGTATTGAAAGGGTCCGGGAAATCTGGAAACACCATATATTTT	CASSLVLKGSGKSGNTIYF
TRBV29-1	.	TRBJ2-7	TRBD1	TGCAGCGTTGAAGGGCCACCTAACAGGGGGAACGAGCAGTACTTC	CSVEGPPNRGNEQYF
TRBV5-1	.	TRBJ2-7	.	TGCGCCAGCAGCTTGGCCCAGAATAACGAGCAGTACTTC	CASSLAQNNEQYF
TRBV6-1	.	TRBJ1-5	.	TGTGCCAGCAGACAGGGTAGCCAGCCCCAGCATTTT	CASRQGSQPQHF
TRBV11-2	once	TRBJ1-3	.	TGTGCCAGCAGCCCTAGGAGCGTTCCCTCTGGAAACACCATATATTTT	CASSPRSVPSGNTIYF
TRBV29-1	.	TRBJ2-3	TRBD1	TGCAGCGTTAGACAGGGTACAGATACGCAGTATTTT	CSVRQGTDTQYF
TRBV18	few	TRBJ1-5	TRBD1	TGTGCCAGCTCACCAGGGACAGATTATCAGCCCCAGCATTTT	CASSPGTDYQPQHF
TRBV5-1	once	TRBJ2-1	TRBD2	TGCGCCAGCAGCTTGGCCCTAGCGGGAGGTGGCAATGAGCAGTTCTTC	CASSLALAGGGNEQFF